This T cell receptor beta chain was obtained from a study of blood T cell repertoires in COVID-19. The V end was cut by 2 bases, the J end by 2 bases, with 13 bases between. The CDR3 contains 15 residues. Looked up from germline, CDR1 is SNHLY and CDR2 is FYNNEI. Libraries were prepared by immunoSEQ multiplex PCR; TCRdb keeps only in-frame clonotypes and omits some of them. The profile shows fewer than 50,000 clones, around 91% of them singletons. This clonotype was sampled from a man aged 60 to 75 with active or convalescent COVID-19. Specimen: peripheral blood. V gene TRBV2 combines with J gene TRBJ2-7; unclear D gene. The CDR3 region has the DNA TGTGCCAGCAGTGAATCGATCGGCCTAGCCTACGAGCAGTACTTC. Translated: CASSESIGLAYEQYF.